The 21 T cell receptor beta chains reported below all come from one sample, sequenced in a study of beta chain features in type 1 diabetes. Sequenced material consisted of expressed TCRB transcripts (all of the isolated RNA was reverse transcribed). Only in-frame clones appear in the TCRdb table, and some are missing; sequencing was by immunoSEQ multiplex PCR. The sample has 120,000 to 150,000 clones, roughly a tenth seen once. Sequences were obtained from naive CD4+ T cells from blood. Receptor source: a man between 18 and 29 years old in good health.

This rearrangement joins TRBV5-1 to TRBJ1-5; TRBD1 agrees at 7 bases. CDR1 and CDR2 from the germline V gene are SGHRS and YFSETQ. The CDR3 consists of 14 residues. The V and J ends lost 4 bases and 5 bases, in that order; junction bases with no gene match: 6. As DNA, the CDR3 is TGCGCCAGCAGCACCGGGACAGACTATCAGCCCCAGCATTTT. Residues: CASSTGTDYQPQHF.

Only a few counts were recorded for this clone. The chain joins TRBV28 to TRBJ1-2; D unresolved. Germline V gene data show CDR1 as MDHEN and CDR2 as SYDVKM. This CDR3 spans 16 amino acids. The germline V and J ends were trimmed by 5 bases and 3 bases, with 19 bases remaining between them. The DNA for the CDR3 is TGTGCCAGCAGTCTAGGCCCTCAGGCCGGGGACTATGGCTACACCTTC. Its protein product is CASSLGPQAGDYGYTF.

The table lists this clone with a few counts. CDR3 residues: CAISESTRQGTNEQFF. The CDR3 DNA reads as TGTGCCATCAGTGAGTCGACGAGACAGGGAACCAATGAGCAGTTCTTC. The gene calls are TRBV10-3 and TRBJ2-1; 7 bases line up with TRBD1. The CDR3 has 16 amino acids. Germline V gene sequence: CDR1 ENHRY, CDR2 SYGVKD. V lost 0 bases, J lost 6 bases, and 8 bases stayed unmatched.

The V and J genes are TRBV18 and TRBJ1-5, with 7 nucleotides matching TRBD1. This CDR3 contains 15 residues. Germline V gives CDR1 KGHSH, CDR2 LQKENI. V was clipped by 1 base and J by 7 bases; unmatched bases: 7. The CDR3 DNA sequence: TGTGCCAGCTCACCACTGACAGGGACGGGACAGCCCCAGCATTTT. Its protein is CASSPLTGTGQPQHF.

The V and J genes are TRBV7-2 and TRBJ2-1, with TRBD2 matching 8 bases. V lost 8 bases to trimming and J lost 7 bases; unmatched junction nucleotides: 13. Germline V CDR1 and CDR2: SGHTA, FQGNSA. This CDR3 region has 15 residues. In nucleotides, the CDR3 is TGTGCCAGCGGCCCATACGCGGGGGGCACGAATGAGCAGTTCTTC. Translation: CASGPYAGGTNEQFF.

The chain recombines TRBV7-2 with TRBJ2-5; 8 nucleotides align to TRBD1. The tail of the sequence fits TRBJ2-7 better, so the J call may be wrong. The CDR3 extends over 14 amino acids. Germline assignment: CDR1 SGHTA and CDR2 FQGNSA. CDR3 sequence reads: CASSLSTDRGEQYF. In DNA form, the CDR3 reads TGTGCCAGCAGCCTTAGTACTGACAGGGGCGAGCAGTACTTC.

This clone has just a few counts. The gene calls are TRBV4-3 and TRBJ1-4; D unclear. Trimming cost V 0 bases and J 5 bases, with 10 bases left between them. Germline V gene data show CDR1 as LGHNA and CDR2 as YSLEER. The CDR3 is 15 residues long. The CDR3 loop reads CASSQDNRRNEKLFF. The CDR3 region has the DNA TGCGCCAGCAGCCAAGATAATAGGAGAAATGAAAAACTGTTTTTT.

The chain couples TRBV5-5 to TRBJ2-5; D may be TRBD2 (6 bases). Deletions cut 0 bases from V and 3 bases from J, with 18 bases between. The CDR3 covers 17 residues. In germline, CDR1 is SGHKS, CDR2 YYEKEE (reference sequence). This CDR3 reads CASSLGFSGTAKETQYF. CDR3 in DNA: TGTGCCAGCAGCTTGGGCTTCTCCGGGACTGCAAAAGAGACCCAGTACTTC.

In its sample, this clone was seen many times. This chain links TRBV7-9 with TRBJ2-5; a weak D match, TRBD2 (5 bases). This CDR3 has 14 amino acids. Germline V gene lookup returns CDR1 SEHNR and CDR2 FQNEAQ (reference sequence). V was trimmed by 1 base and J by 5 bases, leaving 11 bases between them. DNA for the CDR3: TGTGCCAGCAGCTTAGAGAGGGCGGCGGAGACCCAGTACTTC. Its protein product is CASSLERAAETQYF.

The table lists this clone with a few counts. The CDR3 DNA follows: TGTGCCTGGAGTAAGCCGGGACAGGGGTTAACTGAAGCTTTCTTT. Its translation is CAWSKPGQGLTEAFF. The V gene is TRBV30, the J gene TRBJ1-1, with 10 bases that match TRBD1. Germline V CDR1 and CDR2: GTSNPN, SVGIG (reference sequence). The CDR3 runs 15 residues. The V gene end was trimmed by 2 bases and the J gene end by 5 bases; junction bases not matched to a gene: 8.

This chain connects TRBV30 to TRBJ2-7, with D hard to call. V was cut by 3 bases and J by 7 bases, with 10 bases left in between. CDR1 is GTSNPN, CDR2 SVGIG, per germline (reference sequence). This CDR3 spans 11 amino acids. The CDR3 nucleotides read TGTGCCTGGAGAGGAGAGTTAGAGCAGTACTTC. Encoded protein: CAWRGELEQYF.

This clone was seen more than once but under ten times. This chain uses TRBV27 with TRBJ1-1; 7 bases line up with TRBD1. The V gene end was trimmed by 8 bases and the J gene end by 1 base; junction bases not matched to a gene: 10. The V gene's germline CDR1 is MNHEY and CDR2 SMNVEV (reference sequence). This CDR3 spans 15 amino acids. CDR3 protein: CASGNRGIGNTEAFF. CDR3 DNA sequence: TGTGCCAGCGGGAACAGGGGTATAGGGAACACTGAAGCTTTCTTT.

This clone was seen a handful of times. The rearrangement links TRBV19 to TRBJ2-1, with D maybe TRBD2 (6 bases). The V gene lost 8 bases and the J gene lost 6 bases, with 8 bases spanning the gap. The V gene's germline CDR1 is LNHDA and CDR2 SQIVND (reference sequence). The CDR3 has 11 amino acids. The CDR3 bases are TGTGCCAGTCTGGAGGGCAATGAGCAGTTCTTC. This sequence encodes CASLEGNEQFF.

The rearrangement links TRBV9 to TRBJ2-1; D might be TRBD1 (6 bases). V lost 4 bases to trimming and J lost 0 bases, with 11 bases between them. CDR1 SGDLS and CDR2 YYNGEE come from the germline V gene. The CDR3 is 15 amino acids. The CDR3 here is CASSKGQSSYNEQFF. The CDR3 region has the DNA TGTGCCAGCAGCAAGGGACAAAGCTCCTACAATGAGCAGTTCTTC.

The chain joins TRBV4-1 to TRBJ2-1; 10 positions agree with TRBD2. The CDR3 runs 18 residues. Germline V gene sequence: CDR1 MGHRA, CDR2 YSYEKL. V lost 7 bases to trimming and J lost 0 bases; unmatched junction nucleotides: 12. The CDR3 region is CASTHGVAGGSSYNEQFF. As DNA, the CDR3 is TGCGCCAGCACTCACGGGGTAGCGGGGGGCAGCTCCTACAATGAGCAGTTCTTC.

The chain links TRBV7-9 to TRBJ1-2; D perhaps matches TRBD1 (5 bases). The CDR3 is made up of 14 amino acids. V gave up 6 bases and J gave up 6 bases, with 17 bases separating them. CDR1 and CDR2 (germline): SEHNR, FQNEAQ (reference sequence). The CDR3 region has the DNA TGTGCCAGCAGTCGCACGCAGGGTTTTAATGGCTACACCTTC. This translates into CASSRTQGFNGYTF. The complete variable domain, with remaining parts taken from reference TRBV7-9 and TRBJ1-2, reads DTGVSQNPRHKITKRGQNVTFRCDPISEHNRLYWYRQTLGQGPEFLTYFQNEAQLEKSRLLSDRFSAERPKGSFSTLEIQRTEQGDSAMYLCASSRTQGFNGYTFGSGTRLTVV.

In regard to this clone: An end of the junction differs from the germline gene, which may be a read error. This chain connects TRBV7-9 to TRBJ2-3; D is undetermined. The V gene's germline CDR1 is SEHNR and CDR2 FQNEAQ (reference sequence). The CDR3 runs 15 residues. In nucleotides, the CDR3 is TGCGCCAGCAGCCAAGATTTGGGCTCCACAGATACGCAGTATTTT. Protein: CASSQDLGSTDTQYF.

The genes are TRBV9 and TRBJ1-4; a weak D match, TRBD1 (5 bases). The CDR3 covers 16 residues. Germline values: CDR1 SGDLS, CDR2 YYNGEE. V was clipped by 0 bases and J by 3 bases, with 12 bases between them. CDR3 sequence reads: CASSVEGRGSNEKLFF. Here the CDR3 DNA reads TGTGCCAGCAGCGTAGAGGGGAGGGGATCTAATGAAAAACTGTTTTTT.

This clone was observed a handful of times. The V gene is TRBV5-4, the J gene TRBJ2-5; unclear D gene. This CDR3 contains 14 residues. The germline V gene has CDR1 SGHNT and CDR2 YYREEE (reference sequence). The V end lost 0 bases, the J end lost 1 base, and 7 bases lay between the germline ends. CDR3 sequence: CASSLGVIQETQYF. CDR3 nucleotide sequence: TGTGCCAGCAGCTTGGGAGTAATCCAAGAGACCCAGTACTTC.

CDR3 nucleotide sequence: TGTGCCAGCAGGACCCCGGGGAGTAATTCACCCCTCCACTTT. This gives the protein CASRTPGSNSPLHF. This chain links TRBV27 with TRBJ1-6; D unresolved. Trimming stripped 6 bases from V and 6 bases from J, with 12 bases between. Germline lookup yields CDR1 MNHEY and CDR2 SMNVEV (reference sequence). This CDR3 has 14 residues.

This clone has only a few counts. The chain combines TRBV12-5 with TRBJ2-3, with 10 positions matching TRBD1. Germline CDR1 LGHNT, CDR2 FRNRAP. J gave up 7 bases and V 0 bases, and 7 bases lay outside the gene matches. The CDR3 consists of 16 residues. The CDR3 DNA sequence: TGTGCTAGTGGTTTGGTAGGGAGACAGGGGGCATATACGCAGTATTTT. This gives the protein CASGLVGRQGAYTQYF.